A single sample gave rise to the 8 T cell receptor beta chains below, sequenced in a study of blood T cell repertoires in COVID-19. Here immunoSEQ multiplex PCR was the method, and the copy in TCRdb shows in-frame clones only, minus some. The data contain 130,000 to 150,000 clones, 80% of them singletons. The specimen sequenced was peripheral blood. The receptors here all came from a man aged 55 to 70 with active or convalescent COVID-19.

This clone came up a few times. The J gene is TRBJ2-7, the V gene TRBV27; D may be TRBD2 (6 bases). Deletions cut 4 bases from V and 11 bases from J, with 24 bases between. CDR3 length: 15 amino acids. Germline CDR1 MNHEY, CDR2 SMNVEV (reference sequence). The CDR3 is CASSSLGAGRHKKYF. The DNA for the CDR3 is TGTGCCAGCAGTTCCCTAGGCGCGGGACGACATAAGAAGTACTTC.

Only a few counts were recorded for this clone. The gene calls are TRBV6-6 and TRBJ2-1; D is perhaps TRBD1 (5 bases). CDR1 is MNHNY and CDR2 is SVGAGI in the germline V gene (reference sequence). The CDR3 loop spans 14 amino acids. Trimming shortened V by 0 bases and J by 7 bases, and 10 bases separated the two germline ends. This chain's CDR3 is CASSYSKGSNEQFF. The CDR3 nucleotides read TGTGCCAGCAGTTACTCGAAGGGGTCGAATGAGCAGTTCTTC.

The genes are TRBV2 and TRBJ1-1, with D tentatively TRBD1 (5 bases). CDR3 length: 12 residues. Germline CDR1 reads SNHLY; CDR2 reads FYNNEI. Trimming pared 3 bases from V and 7 bases from J, leaving 9 bases between. This CDR3 reads CASSDPGIEAFF. CDR3 nucleotide sequence: TGTGCCAGCAGTGACCCAGGGATTGAAGCTTTCTTT.

The rearrangement joins TRBV10-3 to TRBJ2-1, with TRBD2 as a possible D gene (7 bases). This CDR3 contains 15 residues. Germline V gene lookup returns CDR1 ENHRY and CDR2 SYGVKD. The V end lost 11 bases, the J end lost 5 bases, and 22 bases lay between the germline ends. The CDR3 is CASMNSAGHNNEQFF. The CDR3 region has the DNA TGTGCCTCCATGAATTCAGCGGGACATAACAATGAGCAGTTCTTC.

The V gene is TRBV6-5, the J gene TRBJ2-3; D is perhaps TRBD2 (5 bases). V lost 8 bases and J lost 3, with 12 bases in between. CDR3 length equals 13 residues. CDR1 is MNHEY and CDR2 is SVGAGI in the germline V gene. CDR3 sequence (DNA): TGTGCCAGCTCGGGAAAAGTGACAGATACGCAGTATTTT. Translating it yields CASSGKVTDTQYF.

This chain uses TRBV15 with TRBJ1-5; D might be TRBD1 (5 bases). Germline CDR1 is LNHNV and CDR2 is YYDKDF (reference sequence). The V and J ends lost 0 bases and 0 bases respectively, with 24 bases between them. This CDR3 comprises 21 residues. CDR3 nucleotide sequence: TGTGCCACCAGCAGAGATCAGTTAGGAGGGGACTTACTCTATAGCAATCAGCCCCAGCATTTT. It translates to CATSRDQLGGDLLYSNQPQHF.

The chain links TRBV11-3 to TRBJ2-3; TRBD2 might be the D (5 bases). The CDR3 totals 14 residues. Germline CDR1 is SGHNT and CDR2 is YENEEA. With 1 base removed from V and 6 bases from J, the gap between germline ends came to 11 bases. DNA for the CDR3: TGTGCCAGCAGCTTAGGCGGGCCAGACGATACGCAGTATTTT. Translated: CASSLGGPDDTQYF.

The rearrangement links TRBV19 to TRBJ2-6, with TRBD1 identical over 12 bases. CDR1 is LNHDA and CDR2 is SQIVND in the germline V gene (reference sequence). The CDR3 spans 17 residues. V was clipped by 8 bases and J by 4 bases; unmatched bases: 9. Here the CDR3 reads CASSYRDRGPGANVLTF. The CDR3 bases are TGTGCCAGTTCGTACCGGGACAGGGGGCCCGGGGCCAACGTCCTGACTTTC.